The present entry profiles one T cell receptor (beta chain) with its context. The table came from immunoSEQ multiplex PCR; TCRdb's copy has only in-frame clones and leaves some out. This sample has approximately 180,000 clones, with just over 85% found just once. V lost 2 bases and J lost 1, with 14 bases in between. This CDR3 has 16 amino acids. Germline CDR1 and CDR2: MDHEN and SYDVKM. This entry belongs to a study of T cell responses to AZD1222 COVID-19 vaccine. The sequencing here drew on peripheral blood, taken on day 0 of AZD1222 vaccination. The chain combines TRBV28 with TRBJ2-5; perhaps TRBD1 as D (7 bases). The receptor's source is an adult in good health. CDR3 DNA sequence: TGTGCCAGCAGTTTAGGGGGGACAGAGCTCCAAGAGACCCAGTACTTC. Translating gives CASSLGGTELQETQYF.